These T cell receptor beta chains were read from a single sample in a study of blood T cell repertoires in COVID-19. Only in-frame clones appear in the TCRdb table, and some are missing; sequencing was by immunoSEQ multiplex PCR. Found here are some 170,000 clones, 75% to 85% of them singletons; the top ten hold around 6.1%. The sample was PBMCs or T cells enriched from blood (not recorded which). Receptor source: a man aged 40-55 years who had recovered from COVID-19. The CDR3 runs from the conserved cysteine through the conserved F or W. The order of the fields is J gene, V gene, clone size, D gene, CDR3 protein, CDR3 DNA. D genes are given only for firm matches. Clone size is shown for a subset of rows, as once, few, many or a class of expanded clone.

TRBJ2-3 TRBV11-3 . . CASSRGGTGSTDTQYF TGTGCCAGCAGCCGTGGGGGGACGGGAAGCACAGATACGCAGTATTTT
TRBJ2-1 TRBV6-2/TRBV6-3 . TRBD2 CASSYSPYSGTYNEQFF TGTGCCAGCAGTTACTCGCCCTATAGCGGGACCTACAATGAGCAGTTCTTC
TRBJ1-1 TRBV7-9 . TRBD1 CASSLGDRNTEAFF TGTGCCAGCAGCTTAGGGGACAGGAACACTGAAGCTTTCTTT
TRBJ1-1 TRBV7-3 . TRBD1 CASSRGQGLTEAFF TGTGCCAGCAGCCGCGGACAGGGGTTGACTGAAGCTTTCTTT
TRBJ1-5 TRBV2 few TRBD1 CASSGTGPQPQHF TGTGCCAGCTCTGGGACAGGGCCTCAGCCCCAGCATTTT
TRBJ1-1 TRBV19 . . CASFTRENTEAFF TGTGCCAGTTTTACTAGGGAGAACACTGAAGCTTTCTTT
TRBJ2-3 TRBV6-5 . TRBD2 CASRERGFGTDTQYF TGTGCCAGCAGAGAGCGGGGATTCGGCACAGATACGCAGTATTTT
TRBJ2-3 TRBV3-1/TRBV3-2 . TRBD2 CASSQGVTSGGVTDTQYF TGTGCCAGCAGCCAAGGCGTCACTAGCGGGGGGGTCACAGATACGCAGTATTTT
TRBJ1-4 TRBV9 . TRBD1 CASSVGPGTDNEKLFF TGTGCCAGCAGCGTAGGGCCCGGGACAGATAATGAAAAACTGTTTTTT
TRBJ1-2 TRBV6-5 . TRBD1 CASRMDRGSNGYTF TGTGCCAGCAGGATGGACAGGGGGTCTAATGGCTACACCTTC
TRBJ1-4 TRBV4-2 . . CASSRAGQKLFF TGTGCCAGCAGCCGGGCAGGGCAGAAACTGTTTTTT
TRBJ2-3 TRBV5-8 . TRBD2 CASSFHRGGRDTQYF TGTGCCAGCAGCTTCCATCGCGGGGGTAGGGATACGCAGTATTTT
TRBJ2-3 TRBV5-1 . . CASKSGEYTQYF TGCGCCAGCAAGTCCGGGGAGTATACGCAGTATTTT
TRBJ2-1 TRBV5-1 many TRBD1 CASSEGQAATNKGEQFF TGCGCCAGCAGCGAGGGACAGGCCGCCACCAACAAAGGTGAGCAGTTCTTC
TRBJ2-2 TRBV28 few TRBD1 CASSIGGRTGELFF TGTGCCAGCAGTATAGGGGGCCGGACCGGGGAGCTGTTTTTT
TRBJ2-3 TRBV6-1 . TRBD2 CASSEARGTSGDTQYF TGTGCCAGCAGTGAAGCGCGGGGGACTAGCGGAGATACGCAGTATTTT
TRBJ2-1 TRBV3-1/TRBV3-2 . TRBD2 CASSQDGRGTYNEQFF TGTGCCAGCAGCCAAGATGGGCGGGGGACGTACAATGAGCAGTTCTTC
TRBJ2-3 TRBV3-1/TRBV3-2 . TRBD2 CASQRGPPLTSTDTQYF TGTGCCAGCCAGCGGGGGCCACCTCTGACTAGCACAGATACGCAGTATTTT
TRBJ1-2 TRBV19 . . CASSAGGPNYGYTF TGTGCCAGTAGTGCGGGGGGCCCAAACTATGGCTACACCTTC
TRBJ1-1 TRBV30 few TRBD1 CAWSGTGGAMNTEAFF TGTGCCTGGAGTGGGACAGGGGGGGCGATGAACACTGAAGCTTTCTTT
TRBJ1-2 TRBV2 once TRBD1 CASSTGTGYGYTF TGTGCCAGCAGTACCGGGACAGGGTACGGCTACACCTTC
TRBJ2-2 TRBV4-2 once TRBD2 CASSPLGEGGNTGELFF TGTGCCAGCAGCCCTCTCGGGGAGGGTGGGAACACCGGGGAGCTGTTTTTT
TRBJ1-1 TRBV2 . . CASRPGGSGTEAFF TGTGCCAGCAGGCCTGGCGGAAGTGGGACTGAAGCTTTCTTT
TRBJ2-3 TRBV18 . TRBD2 CASLKREGDTQYF TGTGCCAGCCTAAAGCGGGAAGGCGATACGCAGTATTTT
TRBJ1-1 TRBV5-5 few TRBD1 CASSLSSGTGIGEAFF TGTGCCAGCAGCTTGTCCTCCGGGACAGGGATAGGTGAAGCTTTCTTT
TRBJ1-1 TRBV6-2/TRBV6-3 . TRBD1 CASSSDRASAFF TGTGCCAGCAGTTCGGACAGGGCGAGCGCTTTCTTT
TRBJ2-7 TRBV6-5 few . CASDSGVTAEQYF TGTGCCAGCGACTCGGGGGTTACCGCGGAGCAGTACTTC
TRBJ1-1 TRBV9 . TRBD1 CASSTITGDTEAFF TGTGCCAGCAGCACAATAACAGGGGACACTGAAGCTTTCTTT
TRBJ2-3 TRBV30 . TRBD2 CAWTHPGSGGAGYTQYF TGTGCCTGGACCCACCCCGGTAGCGGGGGGGCCGGCTATACGCAGTATTTT
TRBJ1-5 TRBV5-1 . . CASSLDGGSNQPQHF TGCGCCAGCAGCTTGGATGGAGGCAGCAATCAGCCCCAGCATTTT
TRBJ2-5 TRBV5-4 . TRBD2 CASSLGGTTGEAQYF TGTGCCAGCAGCTTGGGAGGGACTACCGGCGAGGCCCAGTACTTC
TRBJ1-1 TRBV29-1 . . CSVSRGETEAFF TGCAGCGTTTCCCGGGGGGAGACTGAAGCTTTCTTT
TRBJ1-6 TRBV11-2 . TRBD1 CASSSGQGIYNSPLHF TGTGCCAGCAGCAGCGGACAGGGAATCTATAATTCACCCCTCCACTTT
TRBJ1-2 TRBV28 . . CASSPPIRQVSYGYTF TGTGCCAGCAGTCCTCCAATCCGACAGGTCTCCTATGGCTACACCTTC
TRBJ1-1 TRBV5-1 few . CASSLELDTEAFF TGCGCCAGCAGCTTAGAACTAGACACTGAAGCTTTCTTT
TRBJ2-1 TRBV4-1 . TRBD2 CASSQDRVAGDEQFF TGCGCCAGCAGCCAAGACAGGGTAGCGGGGGATGAGCAGTTCTTC
TRBJ2-1 TRBV18 . TRBD1 CASSPEDRGYYNEQFF TGTGCCAGCTCACCAGAGGACAGGGGCTATTACAATGAGCAGTTCTTC
TRBJ1-3 TRBV4-1 . TRBD1 CASSQGTGWSPGNTIYF TGCGCCAGCAGCCAAGGGACAGGGTGGTCCCCTGGAAACACCATATATTTT
TRBJ2-3 TRBV2 few . CASSESQGGGTDTQYF TGTGCCAGCAGTGAAAGCCAGGGTGGGGGCACAGATACGCAGTATTTT
TRBJ1-2 TRBV5-6 . . CASSQAASAPGSTF TGTGCCAGCAGCCAGGCAGCCTCCGCTCCTGGCTCAACCTTC
TRBJ1-1 TRBV2 few TRBD1 CASSDPDRGLNTEAFF TGTGCCAGCAGTGACCCGGACAGGGGGCTGAACACTGAAGCTTTCTTT
TRBJ2-7 TRBV14 . . CASSSPDRATYEQYF TGTGCCAGCAGCTCGCCTGACAGAGCTACCTACGAGCAGTACTTC
TRBJ1-2 TRBV14 . TRBD1 CASRGRDSTFYGYTF TGTGCCAGCAGAGGCAGGGACAGCACTTTCTATGGCTACACCTTC
TRBJ2-3 TRBV6-1 many . CASSEAGGSTDTQYF TGTGCCAGCAGTGAAGCAGGAGGGAGCACAGATACGCAGTATTTT
TRBJ2-2 TRBV2 . TRBD1 CASLDRVNTGELFF TGTGCCAGTCTCGACAGGGTTAACACCGGGGAGCTGTTTTTT
TRBJ1-4 TRBV18 . . CASSRGRNEKLFF TGTGCCAGCTCACGGGGCCGGAATGAAAAACTGTTTTTT
TRBJ2-5 TRBV27 . TRBD2 CASSLWPSGAGETQYF TGTGCCAGCAGTTTATGGCCTAGCGGGGCGGGGGAGACCCAGTACTTC
TRBJ1-1 TRBV5-1 . TRBD1 CASSLDPTGGDEAFF TGCGCCAGCAGCTTGGACCCTACAGGGGGAGATGAAGCTTTCTTT
TRBJ1-3 TRBV28 once TRBD1 CASSLGQGAAGNTIYF TGTGCCAGCAGCTTAGGACAGGGGGCTGCTGGAAACACCATATATTTT
TRBJ1-1 TRBV2 few . CASSDSNSKGRAFF TGTGCCAGCAGTGATAGTAACAGTAAAGGTAGGGCTTTCTTT
TRBJ2-3 TRBV10-1 . . CASWEFRGNTDTQYF TGCGCCAGCTGGGAATTCAGAGGGAATACAGATACGCAGTATTTT
TRBJ2-3 TRBV27 once . CASSSYQQGDTQYF TGTGCCAGCAGTTCATACCAACAGGGAGATACGCAGTATTTT
TRBJ1-5 TRBV2 medium-sized TRBD1 CASGVRQGLQPQHF TGTGCCAGCGGCGTTAGACAGGGACTTCAGCCCCAGCATTTT
TRBJ1-1 TRBV3-1/TRBV3-2 . . CASSQSETTNTEAFF TGTGCCAGCAGCCAAAGCGAAACGACGAACACTGAAGCTTTCTTT